The rows below give T cell receptor beta chains drawn from one sample of a study of PD-1 blockade in mismatch repair-deficient tumors. Using immunoSEQ multiplex PCR, the repertoire was profiled, and TCRdb retains in-frame clones only, with some absent. The table shows fewer than 100,000 clones, with over 70% occurring only once. Sequencing was performed on peripheral blood, taken 12 weeks after starting pembrolizumab. All receptors come from an adult with mismatch repair-deficient cancer. The CDR3 runs from the conserved cysteine through the conserved F or W. The D gene is left open where the match is weak. The size entry is marked missing in some rows and otherwise reads once, few, many or a size class.

D gene,clone size,J gene,V gene,CDR3 DNA,CDR3 protein
.,.,TRBJ2-7,TRBV27,TGTGCCAGCAGTTTTTCAGGGGTTTCGAGCTACGAGCAGTACTTC,CASSFSGVSSYEQYF
.,.,TRBJ2-7,TRBV30,TGTGCCTGGAATGGACTAACCTACGAGCAGTACTTC,CAWNGLTYEQYF
TRBD1,.,TRBJ2-7,TRBV18,TGTGCCAGCTCACCCGACAGGGGCTCGTCCTACGAGCAGTACTTC,CASSPDRGSSYEQYF
.,.,TRBJ1-1,TRBV5-1,TGCGCCAGCAGCCGGTATGGACAGATCGGTGAAGCTTTCTTT,CASSRYGQIGEAFF
.,few,TRBJ1-1,TRBV18,TGTGCCAGCTCACCACCCCCGGTGGCCGGCACTGAAGCTTTCTTT,CASSPPPVAGTEAFF
TRBD1,.,TRBJ2-2,TRBV19,TGTGCCAGTAGTCTACAGGGGGCGAACACCGGGGAGCTGTTTTTT,CASSLQGANTGELFF
TRBD2,.,TRBJ2-1,TRBV29-1,TGCAGCGTCGACAGCGGGGGGATCAATGAGCAGTTCTTC,CSVDSGGINEQFF
.,.,TRBJ2-2,TRBV7-3,TGTGCCAGCAGCTCTAGCCGGACTTTTAGATCCGGGGAGCTGTTTTTT,CASSSSRTFRSGELFF
.,once,TRBJ2-1,TRBV7-3,TGTGCCAGCAGCGCGAACCTAGGGAAAAATGAGCAGTTCTTC,CASSANLGKNEQFF
.,.,TRBJ1-4,TRBV11-2,TGTGCCAGCAGTTCACAGGGTTTTAGGTCTGAAAAACTGTTTTTT,CASSSQGFRSEKLFF
TRBD2,.,TRBJ2-1,TRBV5-4,TGTGCCAGCAGCACTAGCGGAGGCTCCTACAATGAGCAGTTCTTC,CASSTSGGSYNEQFF
.,.,TRBJ2-1,TRBV5-4,TGTGCCAGCAGCCCCCTAGACCAAGGGGACAATGAGCAGTTCTTC,CASSPLDQGDNEQFF
.,.,TRBJ2-1,TRBV27,TGTGCCAGCAGCATAGCGGCCAGCTCCTACAATGAGCAGTTCTTC,CASSIAASSYNEQFF
TRBD2,.,TRBJ2-3,TRBV23-1,TGCGCCAGCAGTCAGAGGACTAGCGGGAAGTACACAGATACGCAGTATTTT,CASSQRTSGKYTDTQYF
.,.,TRBJ2-3,TRBV19,TGTGCCAGTAGTAGTGCTCGGAGGGGAGATACGCAGTATTTT,CASSSARRGDTQYF
.,.,TRBJ1-1,TRBV27,TGTGCCAGCCGTGACGTGGGCACTGAAGCTTTCTTT,CASRDVGTEAFF
TRBD1,.,TRBJ1-1,TRBV27,TGTGCCAGCAGTTCATCGGACAGGGTTAACACTGAAGCTTTCTTT,CASSSSDRVNTEAFF
.,.,TRBJ1-4,TRBV19,TGTGCCAGTAGTATTGGAGGCGGGCCGACTAATGAAAAACTGTTTTTT,CASSIGGGPTNEKLFF
.,.,TRBJ1-2,TRBV30,TGTGCCTGGAGTGTAAAGGGCTATGTCTATGGCTACACCTTC,CAWSVKGYVYGYTF
.,once,TRBJ1-3,TRBV6-1,TGTGCCAGCACCCTCTCGCGGGCTGGAAACACCATATATTTT,CASTLSRAGNTIYF
.,.,TRBJ1-5,TRBV19,TGTGCCAGTAGTTTTAGCAATCAGCCCCAGCATTTT,CASSFSNQPQHF
TRBD1,.,TRBJ1-2,TRBV5-4,TGTGCCAGCAGCTCGCCGACAGGGTTTGCGGAGGGCTACACCTTC,CASSSPTGFAEGYTF
.,medium-sized,TRBJ2-7,TRBV5-1,TGCGCCAGCAGCTGGGGCGATTACTACGAGCAGTACTTC,CASSWGDYYEQYF
.,.,TRBJ1-2,TRBV7-2,TGTGCCAGCAGCTTAATGGAACACTATGGCTACACCTTC,CASSLMEHYGYTF
TRBD2,once,TRBJ2-5,TRBV5-1,TGCGCCAGCAGCTTGGTCGGGACTAGCGGGGCCAGGGAGACCCAGTACTTC,CASSLVGTSGARETQYF
.,.,TRBJ2-1,TRBV12-5,TGTGCTAGTGGTTTGGCCTGGAAAGGTGATGAGCAGTTCTTC,CASGLAWKGDEQFF
.,.,TRBJ2-3,TRBV10-3,TGTGCCATCAGTGATGGGGGACCCACAGATACGCAGTATTTT,CAISDGGPTDTQYF
.,.,TRBJ1-1,TRBV10-3,TGTGCCATCAGACAGGGCCCGAACACTGAAGCTTTCTTT,CAIRQGPNTEAFF
TRBD2,medium-sized,TRBJ2-7,TRBV7-2,TGTGCCAGCAGCTTAGCGGGGGGGGATACCGAGCAGTACTTC,CASSLAGGDTEQYF
.,.,TRBJ1-1,TRBV7-6,TGTGCCAGCAGCTTAGATGGGTCTGAAGCTTTCTTT,CASSLDGSEAFF
TRBD1,.,TRBJ1-1,TRBV5-1,TGCGCCAGCAGCTTGGAGAGGGGGCGAACTGAAGCTTTCTTT,CASSLERGRTEAFF
.,few,TRBJ2-7,TRBV5-5,TGTGCCAGCAGCTTGAGGGACTACGAGCAGTACTTC,CASSLRDYEQYF